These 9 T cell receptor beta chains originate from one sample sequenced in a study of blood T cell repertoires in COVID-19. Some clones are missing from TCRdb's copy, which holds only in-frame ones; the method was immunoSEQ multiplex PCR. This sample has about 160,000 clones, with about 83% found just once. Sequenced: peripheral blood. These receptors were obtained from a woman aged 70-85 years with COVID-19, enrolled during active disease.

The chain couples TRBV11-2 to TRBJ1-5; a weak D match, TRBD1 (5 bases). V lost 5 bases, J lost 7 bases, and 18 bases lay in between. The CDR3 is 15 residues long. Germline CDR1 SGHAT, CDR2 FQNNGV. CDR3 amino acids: CASSPFGGEGQPQHF. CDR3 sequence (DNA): TGTGCCAGCAGCCCGTTCGGGGGGGAAGGGCAGCCCCAGCATTTT.

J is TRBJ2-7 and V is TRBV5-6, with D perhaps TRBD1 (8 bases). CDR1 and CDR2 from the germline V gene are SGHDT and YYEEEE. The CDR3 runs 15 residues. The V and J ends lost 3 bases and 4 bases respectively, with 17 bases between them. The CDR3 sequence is CASSSRTGRVYEQYF. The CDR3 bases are TGTGCCAGCAGCTCCCGGACAGGGAGGGTATACGAGCAGTACTTC.

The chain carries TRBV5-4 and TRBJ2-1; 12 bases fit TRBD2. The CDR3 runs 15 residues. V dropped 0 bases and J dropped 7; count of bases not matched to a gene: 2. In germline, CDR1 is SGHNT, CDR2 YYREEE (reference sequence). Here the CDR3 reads CASSLASGGGNEQFF. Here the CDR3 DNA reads TGTGCCAGCAGCTTGGCTAGCGGGGGGGGTAATGAGCAGTTCTTC.

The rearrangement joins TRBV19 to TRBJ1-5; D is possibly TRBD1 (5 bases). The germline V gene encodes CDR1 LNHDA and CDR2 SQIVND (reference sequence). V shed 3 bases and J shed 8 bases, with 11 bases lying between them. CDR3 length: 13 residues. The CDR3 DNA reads TGTGCCAGTAGTATCCAGGGATTTGAGCCCCAGCATTTT. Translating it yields CASSIQGFEPQHF.

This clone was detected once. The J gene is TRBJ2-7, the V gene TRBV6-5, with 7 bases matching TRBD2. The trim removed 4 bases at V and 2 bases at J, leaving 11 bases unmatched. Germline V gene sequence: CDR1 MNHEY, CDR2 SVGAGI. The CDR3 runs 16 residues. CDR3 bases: TGTGCCAGCAGTTGGGGATCCGGGGGGAACCCCTACGAGCAGTACTTC. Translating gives CASSWGSGGNPYEQYF.

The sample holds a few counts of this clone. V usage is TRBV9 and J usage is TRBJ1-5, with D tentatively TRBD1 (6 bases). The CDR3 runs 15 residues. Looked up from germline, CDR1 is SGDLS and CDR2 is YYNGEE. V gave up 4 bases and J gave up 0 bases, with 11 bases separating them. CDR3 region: CASSQTGHSNQPQHF. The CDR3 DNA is TGTGCCAGCAGCCAGACAGGACATAGCAATCAGCCCCAGCATTTT. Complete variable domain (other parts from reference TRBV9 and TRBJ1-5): DSGVTQTPKHLITATGQRVTLRCSPRSGDLSVYWYQQSLDQGLQFLIQYYNGEERAKGNILERFSAQQFPDLHSELNLSSLELGDSALYFCASSQTGHSNQPQHFGDGTRLSIL.

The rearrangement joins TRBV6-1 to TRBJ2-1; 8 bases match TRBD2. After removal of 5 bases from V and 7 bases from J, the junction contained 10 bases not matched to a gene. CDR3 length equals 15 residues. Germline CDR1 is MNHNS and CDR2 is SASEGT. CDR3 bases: TGTGCCAGCAGTCTTACTAGCGCGGGAGGTAATGAGCAGTTCTTC. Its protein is CASSLTSAGGNEQFF.

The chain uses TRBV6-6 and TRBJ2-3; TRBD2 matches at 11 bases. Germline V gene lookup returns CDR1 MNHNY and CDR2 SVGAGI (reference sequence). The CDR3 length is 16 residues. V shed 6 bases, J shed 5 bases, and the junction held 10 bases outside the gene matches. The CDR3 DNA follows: TGTGCCAGCAGGAATAGCGGGGGGGAAGTGGGAGATACGCAGTATTTT. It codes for CASRNSGGEVGDTQYF.

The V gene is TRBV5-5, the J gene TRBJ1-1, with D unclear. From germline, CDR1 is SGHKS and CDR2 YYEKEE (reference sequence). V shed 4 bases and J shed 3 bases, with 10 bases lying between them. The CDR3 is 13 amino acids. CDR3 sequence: CASSGRSYTEAFF. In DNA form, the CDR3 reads TGTGCCAGCAGCGGCCGAAGTTACACTGAAGCTTTCTTT.